This TCR beta chain was profiled in a study of T cell changes during pregnancy in multiple sclerosis. The data were produced by immunoSEQ multiplex PCR, yet TCRdb's version contains in-frame clones alone and is incomplete. Among about 28,000 clones listed, roughly 89% were seen once. Germline V gene data show CDR1 as SGDLS and CDR2 as YYNGEE. This CDR3 region has 14 residues. Germline trimming cut 7 bases from V and 1 base from J; bases unmatched to any gene: 4. The chain joins TRBV9 to TRBJ2-2, with 7 bases aligning to TRBD1. This receptor was obtained from a female donor with multiple sclerosis, enrolled in a pregnancy study. Sequences were derived from CD4+ T cells from peripheral blood mononuclear cells, sampled in the second trimester of pregnancy. CDR3 region: CASRRQGNTGELFF. The CDR3 DNA reads as TGTGCCAGCCGTCGACAGGGGAACACCGGGGAGCTGTTTTTT.